One sample yielded the 7 T cell receptor beta chains listed below, sequenced in a study of control samples from healthy donors and cancer patients. Clones were read by immunoSEQ multiplex PCR, and TCRdb kept only the in-frame ones, dropping some. The table records around 53,000 clones, roughly 87% of them present only once. The source material was PBMCs. The origin of the receptors is a man aged 55-75 years with head and neck cancer.

The chain carries TRBV7-3 and TRBJ1-5, with 9 bases identical to TRBD1. Germline V gene lookup returns CDR1 SGHTA and CDR2 FQGTGA. J lost 4 bases, V lost 1 base, and 26 bases had no gene match. This CDR3 has 23 residues. CDR3 sequence: CASSLSPLRLDPGTGKRNQPQHF. CDR3 nucleotides: TGTGCCAGCAGCTTAAGTCCATTGAGGTTGGACCCCGGGACAGGGAAAAGGAATCAGCCCCAGCATTTT.

The chain recombines TRBV30 with TRBJ1-4, with 9 bases matching TRBD1. The CDR3 has 13 residues. Germline-derived CDR1 and CDR2 are GTSNPN and SVGIG (reference sequence). Trimming cost V 5 bases and J 8 bases; bases outside gene matches: 6. The CDR3 nucleotides are TGTGCCTGGTCCCGGGACAGGGAGGAAAAACTGTTTTTT. Translating gives CAWSRDREEKLFF.

This clone showed up just once. Other nucleotide sequences in the sample specify the same CDR3. This chain connects TRBV3-1 (or the pseudogene TRBV3-2) to TRBJ1-6; D unresolved. This CDR3 region has 17 residues. Trimming left V 0 bases short and J 0 bases short, with 9 bases between. Germline CDR1 reads LGHDT; CDR2 reads YNNKEL (reference sequence). CDR3 sequence (DNA): TGTGCCAGCAGCCAAGAGGGCAGAAGCTCCTATAATTCACCCCTCCACTTT. It yields the protein CASSQEGRSSYNSPLHF.

The CDR3 nucleotides are TGCAGCGTTGAAGAGGGTGGTGGCTACACCTTC. Its translation is CSVEEGGGYTF. This chain connects TRBV29-1 to TRBJ1-2; D remains ambiguous. V lost 0 bases and J 7 bases, leaving 6 bases between the germline ends. In germline, CDR1 is SQVTM, CDR2 ANQGSEA. This CDR3 has 11 residues.

This chain connects TRBV30 to TRBJ1-5; unclear D gene. V gave up 0 bases and J gave up 3 bases, with 12 bases separating them. Germline CDR1 reads GTSNPN; CDR2 reads SVGIG (reference sequence). This CDR3 spans 15 amino acids. The CDR3 region is CAWSVSGSFNQPQHF. CDR3 bases: TGTGCCTGGAGTGTGTCGGGGAGCTTCAATCAGCCCCAGCATTTT.

The CDR3 sequence is CASSPARDLYNSPLHF. The CDR3 DNA reads TGTGCCAGCAGCCCCGCCCGGGATTTATATAATTCACCCCTCCACTTT. The chain uses TRBV5-5 and TRBJ1-6; no clear D gene. CDR1 SGHKS and CDR2 YYEKEE come from the germline V gene (reference sequence). This CDR3 region has 16 residues. Trimming removed 4 bases at V and 4 bases at J, with 15 bases between.

The chain employs TRBV5-1 and TRBJ2-5, with 8 bases aligning to TRBD2. V lost 2 bases, J lost 5 bases, and 5 bases stayed unmatched. The CDR3 is 14 amino acids. From germline, CDR1 is SGHRS and CDR2 YFSETQ. The CDR3 is CASSFGLAGETQYF. In nucleotides, the CDR3 is TGCGCCAGCAGCTTTGGACTAGCCGGGGAGACCCAGTACTTC.